This T cell receptor beta chain appears in the sequencing data of a study of post-analysis software for immune sequencing data (dated by TCRdb to between 2014 and 2016). For context, the study as a whole: Disease courses on record covered relapsing-remitting, secondary progressive and progressive-relapsing multiple sclerosis, though some patients had no subtype annotation. The patient repertoires were compared against around eleven previously published healthy control repertoires obtained from donors aged 6 to 25 years. A subset of samples was prepared in parallel using single-end sample barcoding, then pooled and co-amplified after Illumina adapter ligation. On the study overall, not on this receptor specifically: Normalized Chao1 diversity was significantly lower in multiple sclerosis patients than controls, suggesting substantial peripheral T-cell clonal expansion. Strong co-clustering of samples prepared in the same batch was shown by direct clustering with F measure, prompting a batch-effect correction. The multiple sclerosis patient group was slightly younger than the control group. About 5 TRBV segments, including TRBV5-6, TRBV5-1 and TRBV20-1, were significantly more frequent in patients than controls.

Worth noting for this clonotype: This receptor's antigen is unknown. No much larger clonotype is one base removed from it; base qualities were not supplied.

The CDR3 goes from the cysteine to the phenylalanine over 14 residues. Only the CDR3 portion is preserved as DNA: 42 bases, with reading frame beginning at the first base. The germline V gene specifies SGHRS as CDR1 and YFSETQ as CDR2. The germline V and J ends show losses of 7 bases and 9 bases respectively, and no gene match explains 11 bases of the junction. The library came from PCR. Reads for this sample came from an Illumina HiSeq 2500. Unique molecular identifiers were incorporated into TCR beta cDNA libraries to reduce PCR and sequencing biases. Per 1 to 10 million input T cells, some 500,000 cDNA molecules were obtained, such that each molecule approximated one T cell. Patient libraries were prepared and sequenced with the same protocol used for the earlier healthy control dataset. Samples belonging to the same batch were prepared together, multiplexed and sequenced on a shared HiSeq lane. In the source study's methods: MIGEC handled the raw barcoded reads, throwing out single-read molecular identifier groups before consensus assembly and CDR3 extraction. VDJtools was used for post-analysis of the clonotype tables, with diversity normalized by down-sampling every dataset to the smallest sample size. Repertoire overlap clustering matched CDR3 amino acid but not nucleotide sequences to correct batch-related cross-sample contamination. TCRdb redid the processing of the public reads, applying fastp at Q25 and MiXCR, and retained in-frame beta chains. Every entry covers one CDR3 protein and lists the most common genes and DNA from its rows. The V and J calls were not made by the authors but by TCRdb's processing. For this sample the table gives approximately 690,000 distinct CDR3 sequences, of which 55% to 70% were detected only once. Around 11% of the sample is held by the ten biggest clonotypes.

To demonstrate the VDJtools post-analysis software, TCR beta repertoires were profiled from the peripheral blood of over ten young patients with multiple sclerosis. The multiple sclerosis patients were children and adolescents between roughly 6 and 16 years of age. The sequencing input was blood. Here the chain combines TRBV5-1 and TRBJ2-3, with 10 middle bases fitting TRBD1. This TCR derives from a girl aged 2 to 9 with multiple sclerosis. The base sequence is TGCGCCAGCGCGGCTGACCCGGGACAGGGGACGCAGTATTTT. Translated, it reads CASAADPGQGTQYF.